Following are 2 T cell receptor beta chains from one sample sequenced in a study of cytomegalovirus exposure and HLA in healthy donors. Assay: immunoSEQ multiplex PCR; the TCRdb copy retains only in-frame clones and omits some. The sample consists of 150,000 to 200,000 clones, 88% of them appearing once. The material sequenced was PBMCs. Receptors were obtained from a man aged 18 to 29 in good health and CMV-seronegative.

The chain joins TRBV27 to TRBJ2-7; D might be TRBD2 (5 bases). CDR3 length equals 14 residues. V was trimmed by 3 bases and J by 4 bases, leaving 13 bases between them. Germline-derived CDR1 and CDR2 are MNHEY and SMNVEV (reference sequence). The CDR3 here is CASSLEGLGYEQYF. CDR3 nucleotide sequence: TGTGCCAGCAGTTTGGAAGGACTGGGGTACGAGCAGTACTTC.

The chain uses TRBV15 and TRBJ1-5; D is possibly TRBD1 (6 bases). CDR3 length: 15 amino acids. Trimming shortened V by 0 bases and J by 7 bases, and 13 bases separated the two germline ends. Germline V gene lookup returns CDR1 LNHNV and CDR2 YYDKDF (reference sequence). CDR3 in DNA: TGTGCCACCAGCAGAGATCAGGGGTATCGGCAGCCCCAGCATTTT. Its protein is CATSRDQGYRQPQHF. Variable domain in full (rest from reference TRBV15 and TRBJ1-5): DAMVIQNPRYQVTQFGKPVTLSCSQTLNHNVMYWYQQKSSQAPKLLFHYYDKDFNNEADTPDNFQSRRPNTSFCFLDIRSPGLGDTAMYLCATSRDQGYRQPQHFGDGTRLSIL.